The clone carrying this T cell receptor beta chain was seen a few times. What it recognizes is unknown. Between the trimmed V and J ends, which lost 6 bases and 5 bases, there was a span of 13 bases. The germline gives CDR1 SNHLY, CDR2 FYNNEI. The CDR3 runs 14 residues. TCRdb re-called the 5' RACE reads through MiXCR, storing one row per CDR3 protein. The sample lists 200,000 to 250,000 distinct CDR3 sequences, 9% to 10% occurring once. The data stem from a study of T-cell memory formation after mild COVID-19. Study at large: TCR clusters were mostly donor specific. Whole-study findings and limits: Contracting clones localized mainly to CM and EM when CD4+ and mainly to EMRA when CD8+. Clones contracting day 15 to 85 were balanced CD4/CD8; later expanders leaned CD4+. Whether day 37 second-wave clones are SARS-CoV-2-specific was not confirmed.

The TCR comes from a man between 18 and 35 years old who had mild COVID-19 (a few samples of this study predate the infection). Cell type and time point are not known. This chain links TRBV2 with TRBJ2-2, with D perhaps matching TRBD2 (6 bases). The sample consisted of PBMCs or a T cell subset sorted from them (not recorded which). The CDR3 DNA reads TGTGCCAGCAGCCTACTAGGGACTACCGGGGAGCTGTTTTTT. Amino acids: CASSLLGTTGELFF.